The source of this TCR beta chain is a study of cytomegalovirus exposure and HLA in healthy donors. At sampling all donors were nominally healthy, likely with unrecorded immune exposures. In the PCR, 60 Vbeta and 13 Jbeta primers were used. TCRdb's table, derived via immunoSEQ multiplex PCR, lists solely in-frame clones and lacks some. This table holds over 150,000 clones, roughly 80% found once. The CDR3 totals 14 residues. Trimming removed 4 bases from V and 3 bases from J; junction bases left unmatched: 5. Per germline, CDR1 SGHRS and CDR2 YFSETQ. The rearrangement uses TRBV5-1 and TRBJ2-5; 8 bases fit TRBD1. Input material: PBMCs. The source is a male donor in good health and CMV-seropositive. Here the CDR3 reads CASSLQDREETQYF. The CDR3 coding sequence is TGCGCCAGCAGCCTCCAGGACAGGGAAGAGACCCAGTACTTC.